The 5 T cell receptor beta chains reported below all come from one sample, sequenced in a study of blood T cell repertoires in COVID-19. The data were produced by immunoSEQ multiplex PCR, yet TCRdb's version contains in-frame clones alone and is incomplete. The table has around 91,000 clones, around 85% seen once. Sequencing was done on a sample of peripheral blood. The source of these receptors is a human donor in a cohort sampled during active COVID-19.

Only one count was recorded for this clone. The chain combines TRBV5-1 with TRBJ2-5; weak D call: TRBD1 (5 bases). CDR3 length: 13 amino acids. The germline CDR1 and CDR2 sequences are SGHRS and YFSETQ. Trimming pared 3 bases from V and 1 base from J, leaving 7 bases between. The CDR3 protein is CASSSTVQETQYF. The CDR3 coding sequence is TGCGCCAGCAGCTCGACAGTCCAAGAGACCCAGTACTTC.

The J gene is TRBJ1-2, the V gene TRBV29-1; unclear D gene. From germline, CDR1 is SQVTM and CDR2 ANQGSEA. Trimming removed 1 base at V and 5 bases at J, with 5 bases between. The CDR3 length is 11 residues. The CDR3 is CSVEALYGYTF. The CDR3 DNA reads as TGCAGCGTTGAAGCCTTATATGGCTACACCTTC.

The rearrangement links TRBV11-2 to TRBJ1-4; D may be TRBD1 (5 bases). V was clipped by 4 bases and J by 7 bases, with 16 bases between them. Germline assignment: CDR1 SGHAT and CDR2 FQNNGV. The CDR3 covers 15 residues. The CDR3 loop is CASSSRVTGGEKLFF. DNA for the CDR3: TGTGCCAGCAGCTCTCGGGTCACCGGGGGTGAAAAACTGTTTTTT.

This clone was seen a handful of times. V usage is TRBV14 and J usage is TRBJ2-2, with 9 positions matching TRBD1. Germline lookup yields CDR1 SGHDN and CDR2 FVKESK. This CDR3 is built from 14 residues. Trimming cost V 6 bases and J 5 bases; bases outside gene matches: 4. CDR3 loop: CASRRTGETGELFF. The CDR3 coding sequence is TGTGCCAGCAGAAGGACAGGGGAGACCGGGGAGCTGTTTTTT.

This clone was seen more than once but under ten times. This sample also contains other DNA sequences that code for the same CDR3. This chain joins TRBV5-1 and TRBJ1-1; 7 bases are shared with TRBD1. The V segment lost 0 bases and the J segment 0 bases; nucleotides outside the gene matches: 2. The CDR3 runs to 15 residues. The germline V gene has CDR1 SGHRS and CDR2 YFSETQ. The CDR3 reads CASSLAQGLNTEAFF. The CDR3 region has the DNA TGCGCCAGCAGCTTGGCACAGGGGCTGAACACTGAAGCTTTCTTT. The full variable domain, completed using reference TRBV5-1 and TRBJ1-1, is KAGVTQTPRYLIKTRGQQVTLSCSPISGHRSVSWYQQTPGQGLQFLFEYFSETQRNKGNFPGRFSGRQFSNSRSEMNVSTLELGDSALYLCASSLAQGLNTEAFFGQGTRLTVV.